Below, one T cell receptor beta chain is given with its context. The antigen remains unidentified. Clones were sequenced by immunoSEQ multiplex PCR, and TCRdb holds only the in-frame ones, with some missing. The data show 73,000 or so clones, around 83% seen once. These data come from a study of neoadjuvant anti-PD-1 for oral cavity cancer. Whole-study results and caveats: After neoadjuvant nivolumab, PBMC T cell clonality was significantly higher in non-responders than responders.

Time point denoted: after neoadjuvant nivolumab, at surgical resection. Germline lookup yields CDR1 MDHEN and CDR2 SYDVKM. Trimming shortened V by 5 bases and J by 5 bases, and 15 bases separated the two germline ends. The CDR3 is made up of 14 amino acids. The material sequenced was PBMCs, taken after nivolumab (anti-PD-1) treatment. The rearrangement links TRBV28 to TRBJ1-2, with unresolved D. This TCR was recovered from a person aged 35 to 85 with oral cavity squamous cell carcinoma. CDR3 bases: TGTGCCAGCAGTAGTGAGATGACACCTTATGGCTACACCTTC. Its protein is CASSSEMTPYGYTF.